This is a list of T cell receptor beta chains from one sample in a study of early T cells in non-severe SARS-CoV-2 infection. TCRdb re-derived calls from the 5' RACE reads in MiXCR, one entry per CDR3 protein. Among 80,000 to 100,000 distinct CDR3 sequences listed, more than 9.5% were seen once. The sequenced sample was whole blood, obtained at baseline. Every receptor here comes from an adult who was a healthcare worker with PCR-confirmed SARS-CoV-2 infection or an uninfected control (not recorded which). Both conserved end residues are part of each CDR3. The D gene is left open where the match is weak. Where a row states a size, it is once, few, many or the class of an expanded clone; other rows omit it.

clone_size	v_call	j_call	cdr3_length	d_call	cdr3_aa	cdr3_nt
few	TRBV6-2/TRBV6-3	TRBJ1-1	15	-	CASRTFGQPNTEAFF	TGTGCCAGCAGGACCTTTGGACAGCCGAACACTGAAGCTTTCTTT
-	TRBV15	TRBJ2-7	12	-	CATSRDRIEQYF	TGTGCCACCAGCAGGGACCGCATTGAGCAGTACTTC
-	TRBV18	TRBJ1-5	15	-	CASSPEGHSNQPQHF	TGTGCCAGCTCACCAGAGGGTCACAGCAATCAGCCCCAGCATTTT
-	TRBV5-1	TRBJ2-2	16	TRBD2	CASIELPGGDTGELFF	TGCGCCAGCATCGAACTGCCCGGGGGGGACACCGGGGAGCTGTTTTTT
few	TRBV4-1	TRBJ2-3	17	TRBD2	CVSTNRALAELTDTQYF	TGCGTCAGCACGAACCGAGCCCTAGCGGAGCTCACAGATACGCAGTATTTT
-	TRBV29-1	TRBJ2-5	13	TRBD2	CTYSGGNGETQYF	TGCACCTACAGCGGGGGCAATGGGGAGACCCAGTACTTC
many	TRBV20-1	TRBJ1-1	14	-	CSAIEVGRNTEAFF	TGCAGTGCCATTGAAGTAGGAAGGAACACTGAAGCTTTCTTT
few	TRBV3-1	TRBJ1-6	13	-	CASSQTLNSPLHF	TGTGCCAGCAGCCAAACCTTAAATTCACCCCTCCACTTT
many	TRBV7-3	TRBJ2-2	18	-	CASSLEGIPIPNTGELFF	TGTGCCAGCAGCTTAGAGGGCATCCCGATACCGAACACCGGGGAGCTGTTTTTT
few	TRBV20-1	TRBJ1-4	16	TRBD1	CSARRQGYGANEKLFF	TGCAGTGCTAGGCGACAGGGCTACGGAGCTAATGAAAAACTGTTTTTT
-	TRBV29-1	TRBJ2-1	14	TRBD2	CSGSGTKRYNEQFF	TGCAGCGGTAGCGGGACTAAGCGTTACAATGAGCAGTTCTTC
-	TRBV11-3	TRBJ2-1	13	-	CASSLGVAKEQFF	TGTGCCAGCAGCCTCGGTGTGGCCAAGGAGCAGTTCTTC
few	TRBV5-1	TRBJ2-1	15	TRBD2	CASSLRLAGPNEQFF	TGCGCCAGCAGCTTGAGACTAGCGGGTCCCAATGAGCAGTTCTTC
-	TRBV10-3	TRBJ2-5	14	TRBD1	CAIKGQGAQETQYF	TGTGCCATCAAGGGACAGGGGGCCCAAGAGACCCAGTACTTC
-	TRBV5-1	TRBJ2-1	18	TRBD2	CASSPMPGLAGVYNEQFF	TGCGCCAGCAGCCCGATGCCGGGACTAGCGGGGGTCTACAATGAGCAGTTCTTC
-	TRBV10-3	TRBJ2-7	16	-	CASASLGTPNSYEQYF	TGTGCCTCCGCATCACTCGGGACTCCAAACTCCTACGAGCAGTACTTC
-	TRBV7-2	TRBJ2-3	16	-	CASSFFFGTPTDTQYF	TGTGCCAGCAGCTTCTTTTTCGGAACCCCCACAGATACGCAGTATTTT
few	TRBV3-1	TRBJ2-7	14	-	CASSQGAAAYEQYF	TGTGCCAGCAGCCAAGGGGCAGCGGCCTACGAGCAGTACTTC
few	TRBV7-3	TRBJ1-1	14	-	CASSLGPGNTEAFF	TGTGCCAGCAGCTTAGGTCCAGGGAACACTGAAGCTTTCTTT
-	TRBV19	TRBJ1-5	14	TRBD1	CASRRQGSFQPQHF	TGTGCCAGTAGAAGACAGGGTTCGTTTCAGCCCCAGCATTTT
many	TRBV7-2	TRBJ2-3	18	TRBD1	CASSFPRWVRGRTDTQYF	TGTGCCAGCAGCTTTCCCCGGTGGGTTAGGGGGCGAACAGATACGCAGTATTTT
few	TRBV19	TRBJ1-2	15	TRBD1	CASRVSARGTYGYTF	TGTGCCAGCCGGGTCAGCGCCAGGGGGACTTATGGCTACACCTTC
-	TRBV2	TRBJ1-4	14	TRBD1	CASNMGQQNEKLFF	TGTGCCAGCAATATGGGACAGCAGAATGAAAAACTGTTTTTT
few	TRBV5-1	TRBJ2-5	12	-	CASSTLQETQYF	TGCGCCAGCAGCACCCTTCAAGAGACCCAGTACTTC
few	TRBV7-9	TRBJ2-3	12	-	CASSLLVPTQYF	TGTGCCAGCAGCTTACTAGTCCCGACGCAGTATTTT
many	TRBV7-9	TRBJ2-3	15	-	CASSPPLQGTDTQYF	TGTGCCAGCAGCCCCCCCTTGCAGGGTACAGATACGCAGTATTTT
many	TRBV7-6	TRBJ2-1	16	TRBD2	CASRRGPGGMLDEQFF	TGTGCCAGCAGAAGAGGCCCGGGAGGGATGTTAGATGAGCAGTTCTTC
-	TRBV6-5	TRBJ1-6	14	-	CASRGLLVNSPLHF	TGTGCCAGCAGGGGGTTGTTGGTGAATTCACCCCTCCACTTT
many	TRBV29-1	TRBJ1-2	17	-	CSVEDRRSRRSNYGYTF	TGCAGCGTTGAAGATCGGAGGAGTCGCCGGTCTAACTATGGCTACACCTTC
few	TRBV5-1	TRBJ2-3	15	-	CASSLSLPNTDTQYF	TGCGCCAGCAGCTTGAGTCTCCCCAACACAGATACGCAGTATTTT
-	TRBV28	TRBJ2-7	14	-	CASSLSGYSYEQYF	TGTGCCAGCAGTTTATCCGGATACTCCTACGAGCAGTACTTC
few	TRBV5-1	TRBJ2-2	14	-	CASSLELGTGELFF	TGCGCCAGCAGCTTGGAGCTAGGTACCGGGGAGCTGTTTTTT
few	TRBV29-1	TRBJ1-2	11	-	CSAGPDYGYTF	TGCAGCGCGGGCCCCGACTATGGCTACACCTTC